Below, 10 T cell receptor beta chains from the same sample are listed, as sequenced in a study of T cell responses to AZD1222 COVID-19 vaccine. TCRdb's copy holds only in-frame clones and misses some; the assay was immunoSEQ multiplex PCR. The sample comprises about 150,000 clones, around 87% of which are singletons, and roughly 10% rests with the top ten. Specimen: peripheral blood, collected 28 days after the second AZD1222 dose. Every receptor here comes from an adult who received the AZD1222 COVID-19 vaccine.

The sample holds a few counts of this clone. V is TRBV6-5 and J is TRBJ1-1, with TRBD1 matching 9 bases. Germline trimming cut 6 bases from V and 0 bases from J; bases unmatched to any gene: 2. Germline V gene data show CDR1 as MNHEY and CDR2 as SVGAGI. The CDR3 contains 14 residues. CDR3 sequence (DNA): TGTGCCAGCAGAGGGACAGGGCTGAACACTGAAGCTTTCTTT. It is translated as CASRGTGLNTEAFF.

This chain connects TRBV29-1 to TRBJ2-1; perhaps TRBD1 as D (5 bases). The CDR3 contains 15 residues. Germline lookup yields CDR1 SQVTM and CDR2 ANQGSEA. Trimming cost V 3 bases and J 0 bases, with 12 bases left between them. CDR3 DNA sequence: TGCAGCGTTGAGGGGCTTACGAGCTCCTACAATGAGCAGTTCTTC. Its protein is CSVEGLTSSYNEQFF.

This clone was seen just once. The rearrangement joins TRBV5-1 to TRBJ1-1; the D gene is possibly TRBD1 (5 bases). This CDR3 has 13 amino acids. CDR1 and CDR2 (germline): SGHRS, YFSETQ. Trimming stripped 3 bases from V and 7 bases from J, with 13 bases between. CDR3 DNA sequence: TGCGCCAGCAGCTCGGGGGGATGGAATGAAGCTTTCTTT. Its protein is CASSSGGWNEAFF.

V usage is TRBV7-2 and J usage is TRBJ2-1, with 9 positions matching TRBD2. The V segment lost 0 bases and the J segment 6 bases; nucleotides outside the gene matches: 6. The germline CDR1 and CDR2 sequences are SGHTA and FQGNSA. There are 16 residues in the CDR3. Written as DNA, the CDR3 is TGTGCCAGCAGCTTAGCGTCTAGCGGGACGTTCAATGAGCAGTTCTTC. This gives the protein CASSLASSGTFNEQFF.

J is TRBJ1-6 and V is TRBV4-3, with unresolved D. The CDR3 consists of 14 residues. The germline V and J ends were trimmed by 0 bases and 6 bases, with 6 bases remaining between them. Germline V lookup: CDR1 LGHNA, CDR2 YSLEER. In DNA form, the CDR3 reads TGCGCCAGCAGCCAAGATTTGACTAATTCACCCCTCCACTTT. Protein product: CASSQDLTNSPLHF.

The chain combines TRBV5-6 with TRBJ2-7; 8 nucleotides align to TRBD2. This CDR3 has 17 amino acids. With 4 bases clipped from V and 4 bases from J, the junction kept 16 bases outside the gene matches. Germline V gene sequence: CDR1 SGHDT, CDR2 YYEEEE. The CDR3 region has the DNA TGTGCCAGCAGCCTCCAAATGAGCGGGAGACTAATTTACGAGCAGTACTTC. Encoded protein: CASSLQMSGRLIYEQYF.

V and J are TRBV30 and TRBJ2-4; 8 nucleotides align to TRBD2. CDR1 GTSNPN and CDR2 SVGIG come from the germline V gene (reference sequence). CDR3 size: 15 residues. V dropped 4 bases and J dropped 2; count of bases not matched to a gene: 7. The CDR3 coding sequence is TGTGCCTGGAACCGGCGGGGGGCAACCAAAAACATTCAGTACTTC. It specifies CAWNRRGATKNIQYF.

The J gene is TRBJ1-1, the V gene TRBV6-2 or TRBV6-3, with TRBD1 identical over 8 bases. In germline, CDR1 is MNHEY, CDR2 SVGEGT. This CDR3 is built from 16 residues. The ends lost 0 bases at V and 7 bases at J; junction bases unmatched: 10. The CDR3 here is CASSYSRTGREGEAFF. CDR3 in DNA: TGTGCCAGCAGTTACTCCCGGACAGGGAGGGAAGGTGAAGCTTTCTTT.

The chain joins TRBV27 to TRBJ2-3, with 14 nucleotides matching TRBD2. Per the germline V gene, CDR1 is MNHEY and CDR2 is SMNVEV (reference sequence). After removal of 5 bases from V and 3 bases from J, the junction contained 13 bases not matched to a gene. CDR3 length: 19 amino acids. The chain's CDR3 is CASSAGLAGATLGTDTQYF. CDR3 in DNA: TGTGCCAGCAGTGCGGGACTAGCGGGAGCCACCCTAGGGACAGATACGCAGTATTTT.

The J gene is TRBJ1-4, the V gene TRBV5-1; 8 bases match TRBD1. Germline assignment: CDR1 SGHRS and CDR2 YFSETQ. This CDR3 has 14 amino acids. V lost 3 bases and J lost 7; bases outside the gene matches: 5. The CDR3, as DNA: TGCGCCAGCAGCTGGACAGGGTCTACTGAAAAACTGTTTTTT. Translating gives CASSWTGSTEKLFF.